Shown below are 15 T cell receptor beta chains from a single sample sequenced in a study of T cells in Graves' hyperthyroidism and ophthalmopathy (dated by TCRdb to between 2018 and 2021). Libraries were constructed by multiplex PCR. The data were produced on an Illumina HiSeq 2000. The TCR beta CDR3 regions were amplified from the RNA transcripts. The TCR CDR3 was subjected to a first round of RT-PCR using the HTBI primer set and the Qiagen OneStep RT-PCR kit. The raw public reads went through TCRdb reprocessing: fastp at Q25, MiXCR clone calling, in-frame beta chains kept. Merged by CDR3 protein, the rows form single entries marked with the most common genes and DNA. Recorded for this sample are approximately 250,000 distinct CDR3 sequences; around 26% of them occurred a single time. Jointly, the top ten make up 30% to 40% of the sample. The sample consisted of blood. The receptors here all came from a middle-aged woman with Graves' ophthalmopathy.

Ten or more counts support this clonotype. The CDR3 DNA reads as TGTGCCAGCAGTTTCTTCCCAGGGACTGTCGACGAGCAGTACTTC. Its translation is CASSFFPGTVDEQYF. The rearrangement joins TRBV6-5 to TRBJ2-7; weak D call: TRBD2 (6 bases). Trimming removed 4 bases at V and 5 bases at J, with 18 bases between. This CDR3 contains 15 residues. Germline V gene lookup returns CDR1 MNHEY and CDR2 SVGAGI.

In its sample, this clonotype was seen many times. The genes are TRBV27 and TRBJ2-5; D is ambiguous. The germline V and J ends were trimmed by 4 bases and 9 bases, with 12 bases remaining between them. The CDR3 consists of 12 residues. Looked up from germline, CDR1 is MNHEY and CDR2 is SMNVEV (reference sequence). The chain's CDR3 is CASSSGSRPQYF. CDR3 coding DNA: TGTGCCAGCAGTTCCGGGTCCCGCCCCCAGTACTTC.

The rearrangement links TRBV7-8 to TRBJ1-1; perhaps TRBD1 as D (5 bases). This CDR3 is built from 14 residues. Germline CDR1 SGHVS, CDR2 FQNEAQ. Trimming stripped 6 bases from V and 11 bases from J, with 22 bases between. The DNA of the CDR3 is TGTGCCAGCAGTCGGACGGAGGGTAGTGGGGGGGCTTTCTTT. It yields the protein CASSRTEGSGGAFF. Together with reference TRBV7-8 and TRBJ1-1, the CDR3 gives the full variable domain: GAGVSQSPRYKVAKRGQDVALRCDPISGHVSLFWYQQALGQGPEFLTYFQNEAQLDKSGLPSDRFFAERPEGSVSTLKIQRTQQEDSAVYLCASSRTEGSGGAFFGQGTRLTVV.

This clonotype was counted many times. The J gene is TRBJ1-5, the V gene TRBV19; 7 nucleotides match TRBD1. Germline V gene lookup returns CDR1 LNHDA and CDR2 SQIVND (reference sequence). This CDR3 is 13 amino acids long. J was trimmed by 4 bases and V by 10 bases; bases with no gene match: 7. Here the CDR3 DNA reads TGTGCCACTGGAGGGGGCTCGAATCAGCCCCAGCATTTT. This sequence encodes CATGGGSNQPQHF.

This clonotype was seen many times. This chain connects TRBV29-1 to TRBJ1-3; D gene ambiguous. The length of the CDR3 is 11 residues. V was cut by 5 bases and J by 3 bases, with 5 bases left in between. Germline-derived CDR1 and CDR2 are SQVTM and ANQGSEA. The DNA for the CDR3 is TGCAGCGTTACTCGTGGAAACACCATATATTTT. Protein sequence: CSVTRGNTIYF.

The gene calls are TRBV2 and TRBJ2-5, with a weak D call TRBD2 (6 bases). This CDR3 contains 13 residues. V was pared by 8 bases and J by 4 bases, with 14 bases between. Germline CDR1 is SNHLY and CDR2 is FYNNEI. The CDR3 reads CASHSAGRETQYF. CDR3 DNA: TGTGCCAGCCACTCAGCCGGGAGAGAGACCCAGTACTTC.

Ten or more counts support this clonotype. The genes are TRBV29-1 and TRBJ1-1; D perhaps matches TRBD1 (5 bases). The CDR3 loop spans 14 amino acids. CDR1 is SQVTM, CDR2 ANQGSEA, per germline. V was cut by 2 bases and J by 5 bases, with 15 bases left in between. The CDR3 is CSVERQGRRTEAFF. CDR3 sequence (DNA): TGCAGCGTTGAAAGGCAGGGACGAAGGACTGAAGCTTTCTTT.

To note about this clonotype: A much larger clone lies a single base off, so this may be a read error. In DNA form, the CDR3 reads TGTGCCAGCATAGACAGACGAGAGACCCAGTACTTC. This gives the protein CASIDRRETQYF. The rearrangement uses TRBV28 and TRBJ2-5, with TRBD1 as a possible D gene (5 bases). CDR3 length: 12 residues. CDR1 is MDHEN, CDR2 SYDVKM, per germline. V gave up 7 bases and J gave up 4 bases, with 10 bases separating them.

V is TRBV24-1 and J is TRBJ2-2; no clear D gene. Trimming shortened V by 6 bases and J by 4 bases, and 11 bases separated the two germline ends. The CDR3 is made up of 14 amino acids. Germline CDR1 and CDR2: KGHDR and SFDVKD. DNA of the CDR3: TGTGCCACCAGTTTGGCGGCACGCACCGGGGAGCTGTTTTTT. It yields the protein CATSLAARTGELFF.

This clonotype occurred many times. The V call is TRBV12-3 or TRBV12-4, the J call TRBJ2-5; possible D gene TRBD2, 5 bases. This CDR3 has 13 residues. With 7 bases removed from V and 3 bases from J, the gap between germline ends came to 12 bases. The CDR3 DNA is TGTGCCAGCATCGGGGTGGTCGAAGAGACCCAGTACTTC. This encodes CASIGVVEETQYF.

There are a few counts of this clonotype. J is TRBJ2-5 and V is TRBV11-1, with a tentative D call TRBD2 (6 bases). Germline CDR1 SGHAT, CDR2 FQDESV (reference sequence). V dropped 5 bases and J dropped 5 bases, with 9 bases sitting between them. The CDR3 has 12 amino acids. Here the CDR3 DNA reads TGTGCCAGCAGCGGTAGCGGTGAGACCCAGTACTTC. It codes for CASSGSGETQYF.

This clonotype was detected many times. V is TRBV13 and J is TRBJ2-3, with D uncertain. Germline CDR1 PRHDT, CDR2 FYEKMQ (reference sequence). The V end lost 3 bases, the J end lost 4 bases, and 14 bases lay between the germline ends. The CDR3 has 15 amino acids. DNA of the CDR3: TGTGCCAGCAGCTTTCGTGGCCTTAAAGCAGATACGCAGTATTTT. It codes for CASSFRGLKADTQYF. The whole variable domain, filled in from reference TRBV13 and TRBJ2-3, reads AAGVIQSPRHLIKEKRETATLKCYPIPRHDTVYWYQQGPGQDPQFLISFYEKMQSDKGSIPDRFSAQQFSDYHSELNMSSLELGDSALYFCASSFRGLKADTQYFGPGTRLTVL.

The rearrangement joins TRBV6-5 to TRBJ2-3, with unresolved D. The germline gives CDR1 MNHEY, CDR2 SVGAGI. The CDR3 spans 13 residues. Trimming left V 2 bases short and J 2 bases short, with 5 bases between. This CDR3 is CASSYETTDTQYF. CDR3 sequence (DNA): TGTGCCAGCAGTTACGAAACCACAGATACGCAGTATTTT.

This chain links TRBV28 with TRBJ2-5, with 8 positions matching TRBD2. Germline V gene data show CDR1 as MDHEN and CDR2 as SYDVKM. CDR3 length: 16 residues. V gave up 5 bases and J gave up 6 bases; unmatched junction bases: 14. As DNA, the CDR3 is TGTGCCAGCAGTCCGCCTTCCGGGACTAGTTCGAAGACCCAGTACTTC. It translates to CASSPPSGTSSKTQYF.

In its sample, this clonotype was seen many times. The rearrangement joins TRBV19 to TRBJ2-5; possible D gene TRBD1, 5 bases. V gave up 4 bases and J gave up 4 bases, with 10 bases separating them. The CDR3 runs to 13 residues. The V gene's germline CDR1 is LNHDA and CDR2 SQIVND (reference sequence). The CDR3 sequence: CASSTGFAETQYF. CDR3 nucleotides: TGTGCCAGTAGTACAGGGTTTGCAGAGACCCAGTACTTC.